One and the same sample provided the 27 T cell receptor beta chains below, sequenced in a study of CD8 T cells in Susac syndrome. Reverse transcription used roughly 0.45 to 1 ug RNA and random hexamers. TCRdb fed the immunoSEQ multiplex PCR reads into MiXCR, producing one record per CDR3 protein. The repertoire holds 150,000 or so distinct CDR3 sequences, with about 94% as singletons. Sequenced material: CD8+ T cells from PBMCs. The source is a human donor with multiple sclerosis.

The chain carries TRBV4-1 and TRBJ2-5, with TRBD2 matching over 8 bases. The V segment lost 4 bases and the J segment 0 bases; nucleotides outside the gene matches: 7. This CDR3 comprises 16 residues. Germline values: CDR1 MGHRA, CDR2 YSYEKL. CDR3 sequence reads: CASSLRLALYQETQYF. CDR3 coding DNA: TGCGCCAGCAGCCTAAGACTAGCGTTGTACCAAGAGACCCAGTACTTC.

The chain combines TRBV30 with TRBJ2-5; possibly TRBD1 for D (7 bases). Per the germline V gene, CDR1 is GTSNPN and CDR2 is SVGIG (reference sequence). Trimming took 4 bases from V and 4 from J, leaving 16 bases between them. The CDR3 sequence is 14 residues long. For the CDR3, the DNA is TGTGCCTGGACCCGCGGGACAGCACTAGAGACCCAGTACTTC. As protein: CAWTRGTALETQYF.

This sequence joins TRBV6-1 and TRBJ2-5; D not certain. V lost 6 bases, J lost 5 bases, and 25 bases lay in between. The CDR3 totals 17 residues. Germline CDR1 MNHNS, CDR2 SASEGT. The CDR3 spells CASSAHPRDELFETQYF. The CDR3 DNA is TGTGCCAGCAGCGCCCATCCAAGGGATGAGCTGTTTGAGACCCAGTACTTC.

The table lists this clonotype with a count of one. The V call is TRBV5-1, the J call TRBJ2-1; D might be TRBD2 (5 bases). The V gene lost 4 bases and the J gene lost 0 bases, with 11 bases spanning the gap. CDR3 length equals 15 residues. Germline V gives CDR1 SGHRS, CDR2 YFSETQ. The CDR3 region is CASSPEDFSYNEQFF. The CDR3 DNA reads as TGCGCCAGCAGCCCCGAGGACTTCTCCTACAATGAGCAGTTCTTC.

The V call is TRBV7-2, the J call TRBJ2-5; D is possibly TRBD1 or TRBD2 (5 bases each). This CDR3 is built from 15 residues. The germline CDR1 and CDR2 sequences are SGHTA and FQGNSA. V lost 1 base, J lost 9 bases, and 18 bases lay in between. The CDR3: CASSLGGTGFVAQYF. The CDR3, as DNA: TGTGCCAGCAGCTTAGGGGGGACGGGGTTTGTGGCCCAGTACTTC.

CDR3 nucleotides: TGCAGCGTTGACGGGCTAACGAACACTGAAGCTTTCTTT. Translated, it gives CSVDGLTNTEAFF. V gene TRBV29-1 combines with J gene TRBJ1-1; no reliable D call. The V end lost 3 bases, the J end lost 1 base, and 9 bases lay between the germline ends. The CDR3 has 13 amino acids. Germline V lookup: CDR1 SQVTM, CDR2 ANQGSEA.

This chain connects TRBV20-1 to TRBJ1-2; 7 positions agree with TRBD1. The junction had 9 bases not matched to a gene; V was cut back by 3 bases and J by 8 bases. CDR1 DFQATT and CDR2 SNEGSKA come from the germline V gene (reference sequence). The CDR3 is 13 residues long. CDR3: CSASAGGISGYTF. Written as DNA, the CDR3 is TGCAGTGCTAGTGCAGGGGGGATCAGCGGCTACACCTTC.

This rearrangement joins TRBV27 to TRBJ2-1; D is undetermined. Germline loops: CDR1 MNHEY, CDR2 SMNVEV (reference sequence). V lost 3 bases, J lost 7 bases, and 7 bases lay in between. The CDR3 contains 12 residues. The CDR3 reads CASSFPPNEQFF. CDR3 nucleotide sequence: TGTGCCAGCAGTTTCCCTCCTAATGAGCAGTTCTTC.

CDR3 DNA sequence: TGTGCCAGCAGTCCAGTCCCTCCCTCTTCCTACGAGCAGTACTTC. This encodes CASSPVPPSSYEQYF. V is TRBV27 and J is TRBJ2-7, with D uncertain. The CDR3 runs 15 residues. Looked up from germline, CDR1 is MNHEY and CDR2 is SMNVEV (reference sequence). The V end lost 5 bases, the J end lost 1 base, and 15 bases lay between the germline ends.

This chain uses TRBV29-1 with TRBJ1-1; D unclear. The CDR3 is 13 residues long. Germline CDR1 and CDR2: SQVTM and ANQGSEA. V gave up 4 bases and J gave up 1 base, with 10 bases separating them. The DNA of the CDR3 is TGCAGCGTTGTGCCGAGGACGAACACTGAAGCTTTCTTT. This translates into CSVVPRTNTEAFF.

The gene calls are TRBV7-9 and TRBJ1-2; D is undetermined. CDR3 length equals 11 residues. Trimming shortened V by 5 bases and J by 7 bases, and 8 bases separated the two germline ends. Germline values: CDR1 SEHNR, CDR2 FQNEAQ (reference sequence). CDR3 protein: CASSQGGGYTF. For the CDR3, the DNA is TGTGCCAGCAGCCAAGGAGGTGGCTACACCTTC.

The V and J genes are TRBV5-6 and TRBJ2-7; D uncertain. The CDR3 totals 12 residues. Trimming took 3 bases from V and 6 from J, leaving 10 bases between them. Germline V CDR1 and CDR2: SGHDT, YYEEEE. CDR3 sequence reads: CASSWTATEQYF. DNA of the CDR3: TGTGCCAGCAGCTGGACGGCGACCGAGCAGTACTTC.

The rearrangement joins TRBV27 to TRBJ2-5, with D maybe TRBD1 (5 bases). Germline assignment: CDR1 MNHEY and CDR2 SMNVEV (reference sequence). The CDR3 sequence is 15 residues long. Trimming removed 1 base at V and 4 bases at J, with 13 bases between. As DNA, the CDR3 is TGTGCCAGCAGTTTATGGGGCAGGGCCCGAGAGACCCAGTACTTC. It encodes CASSLWGRARETQYF.

The J gene is TRBJ2-7, the V gene TRBV3-1, with no clear D. Trimming took off 0 bases at V and 0 bases at J, with 6 bases between the two ends. This CDR3 contains 14 residues. Germline CDR1 LGHDT, CDR2 YNNKEL (reference sequence). The CDR3 spells CASSQDRSSYEQYF. CDR3 DNA sequence: TGTGCCAGCAGCCAAGATCGGAGCTCCTACGAGCAGTACTTC.

V and J are TRBV6-4 and TRBJ2-1, with 7 positions matching TRBD1. This CDR3 is 12 amino acids long. Germline CDR1 is MRHNA and CDR2 is SNTAGT. With 8 bases clipped from V and 4 bases from J, the junction kept 2 bases outside the gene matches. The CDR3: CASRDRYNEQFF. The DNA of the CDR3 is TGTGCCAGCCGGGACAGATACAATGAGCAGTTCTTC.

This chain links TRBV9 with TRBJ1-2; D unclear. Germline V gives CDR1 SGDLS, CDR2 YYNGEE. The germline V and J ends were trimmed by 0 bases and 0 bases, with 15 bases remaining between them. This CDR3 has 17 amino acids. CDR3 nucleotide sequence: TGTGCCAGCAGCGTAGGTTCTCTTCCCCTACCTAACTATGGCTACACCTTC. Its protein product is CASSVGSLPLPNYGYTF.

The genes are TRBV28 and TRBJ2-3; TRBD2 matches 10 bases. The germline V gene has CDR1 MDHEN and CDR2 SYDVKM. The CDR3 length is 16 residues. V was pared by 3 bases and J by 3 bases, with 6 bases of the junction left unmatched. The CDR3 loop reads CASSFQAGGLTDTQYF. In nucleotides, the CDR3 is TGTGCCAGCAGTTTCCAAGCGGGGGGGCTGACAGATACGCAGTATTTT.

The chain links TRBV11-1 to TRBJ1-1; D uncertain. CDR3 size: 14 residues. V lost 7 bases and J lost 1, with 13 bases in between. Looked up from germline, CDR1 is SGHAT and CDR2 is FQDESV (reference sequence). The CDR3 is CASNHRGGNTEAFF. Here the CDR3 DNA reads TGTGCCAGCAACCATAGAGGAGGGAACACTGAAGCTTTCTTT.

There are a few counts of this clonotype. The rearrangement uses TRBV9 and TRBJ2-1; D unclear. This CDR3 region has 12 residues. The germline V gene has CDR1 SGDLS and CDR2 YYNGEE. Trimming shortened V by 3 bases and J by 3 bases, and 4 bases separated the two germline ends. The CDR3: CASSAGYNEQFF. The CDR3 DNA reads as TGTGCCAGCAGCGCAGGCTACAATGAGCAGTTCTTC.

This chain joins TRBV4-3 and TRBJ2-1; D is unclear. From germline, CDR1 is LGHNA and CDR2 YSLEER. This CDR3 is built from 13 residues. Trimming stripped 4 bases from V and 9 bases from J, with 13 bases between. The CDR3 nucleotides are TGCGCCAGCAGCCCCAGAGGTCGACGTGAGCAGTTCTTC. This gives the protein CASSPRGRREQFF.

The rearrangement joins TRBV27 to TRBJ1-5; 7 nucleotides agree with TRBD1. J lost 6 bases, V lost 7 bases, and 6 bases had no gene match. This CDR3 spans 13 amino acids. Germline assignment: CDR1 MNHEY and CDR2 SMNVEV (reference sequence). Written as DNA, the CDR3 is TGTGCCAGCACCCAGGGGGTTAGTCAGCCCCAGCATTTT. Protein: CASTQGVSQPQHF.

The chain joins TRBV28 to TRBJ2-5; 7 nucleotides agree with TRBD2. CDR3 length equals 17 residues. Germline V gene lookup returns CDR1 MDHEN and CDR2 SYDVKM. Trimming removed 3 bases from V and 4 bases from J; junction bases left unmatched: 14. CDR3 nucleotides: TGTGCCAGCAGTTTCCCCCCGGGGGGAGGAAGGGCAGAGACCCAGTACTTC. Translation gives CASSFPPGGGRAETQYF.

The chain recombines TRBV30 with TRBJ2-1; D tentatively reads TRBD1 or TRBD2 (5 bases each). The CDR3 sequence is 14 residues long. V was cut by 4 bases and J by 0 bases, with 10 bases left in between. The germline V gene encodes CDR1 GTSNPN and CDR2 SVGIG (reference sequence). The CDR3 region is CAWNRGSSYNEQFF. The DNA of the CDR3 is TGTGCCTGGAACCGGGGCAGCTCCTACAATGAGCAGTTCTTC.

V usage is TRBV29-1 and J usage is TRBJ1-3; unclear D gene. Germline CDR1 is SQVTM and CDR2 is ANQGSEA. Trimming took 4 bases from V and 0 from J, leaving 10 bases between them. The CDR3 extends over 14 amino acids. The CDR3 protein is CSVVFRDSGNTIYF. The CDR3 nucleotides are TGCAGCGTTGTATTCCGGGACTCTGGAAACACCATATATTTT.

V and J are TRBV6-2 or TRBV6-3 and TRBJ2-1, with TRBD1 matching over 7 bases. The V gene end was trimmed by 2 bases and the J gene end by 3 bases; junction bases not matched to a gene: 10. Germline V gene lookup returns CDR1 MNHEY and CDR2 SVGEGT. CDR3 size: 17 residues. The CDR3 is CASSYPPDRERYNEQFF. CDR3 bases: TGTGCCAGCAGTTACCCTCCCGACAGGGAACGCTACAATGAGCAGTTCTTC.

The chain recombines TRBV27 with TRBJ2-5, with TRBD2 matching 11 bases. There are 13 residues in the CDR3. Germline V gene lookup returns CDR1 MNHEY and CDR2 SMNVEV (reference sequence). Germline trimming cut 5 bases from V and 5 bases from J; bases unmatched to any gene: 1. The CDR3 loop is CASSRTSGETQYF. CDR3 nucleotides: TGTGCCAGCAGTCGGACTAGCGGGGAGACCCAGTACTTC.

CDR3 DNA sequence: TGTGCCTGGAGCGCCCTGGGTCCTAGGCAGTTCTTC. As protein: CAWSALGPRQFF. This chain links TRBV30 with TRBJ2-1; D is undetermined. Looked up from germline, CDR1 is GTSNPN and CDR2 is SVGIG (reference sequence). V lost 3 bases, J lost 12 bases, and 15 bases lay in between. The CDR3 covers 12 residues.